This T cell receptor beta chain was captured in a study of T-cell memory formation after mild COVID-19. Looked up from germline, CDR1 is SGHRS and CDR2 is YFSETQ. The CDR3 extends over 14 amino acids. TCRalpha and TCRbeta libraries used 5'RACE with constant-segment primers and UMIs. TCRdb re-called the 5' RACE reads through MiXCR, storing one row per CDR3 protein. The profile shows hundreds of thousands of distinct CDR3 sequences, about 19% of them singletons. A few counts support this clonotype. Compared with germline, one end of the junction differs, possibly owing to a read error. The chain combines TRBV5-1 with TRBJ2-5; D tentatively fits TRBD1 or TRBD2 (7 bases each). What was sequenced was PBMCs or a T cell subset sorted from them (not recorded which). The origin of this receptor is an adult woman who had mild COVID-19 (a few samples of this study predate the infection). Cell type and time point are not known. As DNA, the CDR3 is TGTGCCAGCAGCATAACAGGGGAGGGAGAGACCCAGTACTTC. Translation: CASSITGEGETQYF.